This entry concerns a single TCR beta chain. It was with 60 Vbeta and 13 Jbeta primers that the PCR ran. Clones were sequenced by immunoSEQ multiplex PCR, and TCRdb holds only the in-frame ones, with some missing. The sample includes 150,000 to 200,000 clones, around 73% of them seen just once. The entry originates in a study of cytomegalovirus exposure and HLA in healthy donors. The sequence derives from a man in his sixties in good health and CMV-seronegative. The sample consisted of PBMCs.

The CDR3 sequence: CASSQTGQGSTDTQYF. DNA of the CDR3: TGTGCCAGCAGCCAAACTGGACAGGGAAGCACAGATACGCAGTATTTT. The chain recombines TRBV4-2 with TRBJ2-3, with 8 bases lining up with TRBD1. Trimming took 2 bases from V and 0 from J; bases not matched to a gene: 4. The CDR3 consists of 16 residues. Germline CDR1 LGHNA, CDR2 YNFKEQ.